The 6 T cell receptor beta chains listed next were all sequenced from one sample in a study of beta chain features in type 1 diabetes. Expressed TCRB transcripts were sequenced, since all the RNA that had been isolated was reverse transcribed. Sequenced by immunoSEQ multiplex PCR; TCRdb stores in-frame clones only, minus some. The sample has a few hundred thousand clones; 11% are singletons. The sequenced material came from naive CD4+ T cells from blood. The receptors come from a woman aged 30 to 39 in good health.

V usage is TRBV7-6 and J usage is TRBJ2-2, with 11 positions matching TRBD1. Germline CDR1 reads SGHVS; CDR2 reads FNYEAQ. V dropped 5 bases and J dropped 5; count of bases not matched to a gene: 4. The CDR3 totals 15 residues. DNA for the CDR3: TGTGCCAGCAGCCGGACAGGGGGCGGGACCGGGGAGCTGTTTTTT. Translated: CASSRTGGGTGELFF. Supplemented by reference TRBV7-6 and TRBJ2-2, the full variable domain reads GAGVSQSPRYKVTKRGQDVALRCDPISGHVSLYWYRQALGQGPEFLTYFNYEAQQDKSGLPNDRFSAERPEGSISTLTIQRTEQRDSAMYRCASSRTGGGTGELFFGEGSRLTVL.

The rearrangement links TRBV29-1 to TRBJ1-3, with D perhaps matching TRBD1 (5 bases). This CDR3 comprises 18 residues. Germline V gene lookup returns CDR1 SQVTM and CDR2 ANQGSEA. The ends were cut back, 3 bases at V and 2 bases at J, with 23 bases in the middle. The CDR3, as DNA: TGCAGCGTTGAGATGACATCGGTTTTGCAGGGAACTGGAAACACCATATATTTT. Protein product: CSVEMTSVLQGTGNTIYF.

The chain uses TRBV5-1 and TRBJ2-3; 10 nucleotides agree with TRBD2. Losses at the gene ends were 2 bases for V and 3 bases for J; bases not matched to a gene: 3. The CDR3 spans 15 residues. CDR1 SGHRS and CDR2 YFSETQ come from the germline V gene. The CDR3: CASSFSSGSTDTQYF. Written as DNA, the CDR3 is TGCGCCAGCAGCTTTTCTAGCGGGAGTACAGATACGCAGTATTTT.

This clone was seen a handful of times. The genes are TRBV27 and TRBJ1-2, with D unclear. Germline assignment: CDR1 MNHEY and CDR2 SMNVEV (reference sequence). V lost 11 bases and J 4 bases, leaving 17 bases between the germline ends. This CDR3 comprises 13 residues. The CDR3 here is CASALNPSYGYTF. Here the CDR3 DNA reads TGTGCCTCCGCATTGAATCCCAGCTATGGCTACACCTTC.

For this clone: Other DNA variants within this sample encode the same CDR3. The J gene is TRBJ2-7, the V gene TRBV28; no definite D call. V was clipped by 4 bases and J by 0 bases, with 4 bases between them. Germline-derived CDR1 and CDR2 are MDHEN and SYDVKM. There are 12 residues in the CDR3. The CDR3 DNA follows: TGTGCCAGCAGTTCCAACTCCTACGAGCAGTACTTC. This encodes CASSSNSYEQYF.

The V call is TRBV11-1, the J call TRBJ2-1; 10 bases match TRBD1. V lost 5 bases to trimming and J lost 0 bases; unmatched junction nucleotides: 10. This CDR3 has 18 amino acids. Germline values: CDR1 SGHAT, CDR2 FQDESV (reference sequence). The CDR3 spells CASSVTPGQGSSYNEQFF. As DNA, the CDR3 is TGTGCCAGCAGCGTCACCCCGGGACAGGGGAGCTCCTACAATGAGCAGTTCTTC. The whole variable domain, filled in from reference TRBV11-1 and TRBJ2-1, reads EAEVAQSPRYKITEKSQAVAFWCDPISGHATLYWYRQILGQGPELLVQFQDESVVDDSQLPKDRFSAERLKGVDSTLKIQPAELGDSAMYLCASSVTPGQGSSYNEQFFGPGTRLTVL.